This TCR beta chain derives from a study of post-analysis software for immune sequencing data. Background on the study: Relapsing-remitting, secondary progressive and progressive-relapsing forms made up the multiple sclerosis disease courses.

Included in the TCR beta cDNA libraries were unique molecular identifiers. Out of 1 to 10 million T cells, a few hundred thousand cDNA molecules were generated. From the PCR reads, TCRdb called clonotypes with MiXCR, one entry per CDR3 protein. Counted here are hundreds of thousands of distinct CDR3 sequences, 25% to 30% occurring once; the ten biggest clones make up around 0.6%. General study findings and limits: Comparison with controls showed significantly lower normalized Chao1 diversity in multiple sclerosis patients. Co-batched samples clustered tightly together by F measure.

Worth noting for this clonotype: Its antigen is currently unknown. The junction shows a germline mismatch at one end, possibly a read error.

Sequenced input: blood. The origin of this receptor is a girl aged 5 to 17 with multiple sclerosis.

CDR3 sequence (DNA): TGCGCCAGCAGCTATGTAGACGGAAACATTCGGTACTTC. Translating it yields CASSYVDGNIRYF. V is TRBV5-1 and J is TRBJ2-4; D gene unclear. Per germline, CDR1 SGHRS and CDR2 YFSETQ. This CDR3 region has 13 residues.